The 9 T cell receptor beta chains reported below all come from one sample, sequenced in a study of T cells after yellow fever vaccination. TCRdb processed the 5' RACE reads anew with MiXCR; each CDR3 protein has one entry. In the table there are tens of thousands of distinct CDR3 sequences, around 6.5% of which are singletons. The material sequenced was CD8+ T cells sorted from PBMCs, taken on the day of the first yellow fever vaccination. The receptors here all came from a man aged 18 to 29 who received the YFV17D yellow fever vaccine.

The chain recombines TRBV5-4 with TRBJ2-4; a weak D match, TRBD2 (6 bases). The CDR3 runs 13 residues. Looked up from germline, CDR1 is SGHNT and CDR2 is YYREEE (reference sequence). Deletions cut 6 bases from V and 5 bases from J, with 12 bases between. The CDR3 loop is CASTLWGENIQYF. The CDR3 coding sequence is TGTGCCAGCACCCTGTGGGGGGAAAACATTCAGTACTTC.

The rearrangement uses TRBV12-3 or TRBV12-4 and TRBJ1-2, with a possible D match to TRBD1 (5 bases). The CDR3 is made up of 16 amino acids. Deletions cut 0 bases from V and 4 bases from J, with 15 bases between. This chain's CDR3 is CASSLAQAGGTYGYTF. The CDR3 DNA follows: TGTGCCAGCAGTTTAGCCCAGGCCGGCGGGACCTATGGCTACACCTTC.

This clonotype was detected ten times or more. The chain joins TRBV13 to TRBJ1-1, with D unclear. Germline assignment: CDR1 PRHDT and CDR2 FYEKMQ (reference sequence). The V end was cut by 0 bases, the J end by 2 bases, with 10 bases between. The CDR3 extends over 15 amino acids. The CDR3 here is CASSLGTEENTEAFF. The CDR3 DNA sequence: TGTGCCAGCAGCTTAGGAACCGAAGAAAACACTGAAGCTTTCTTT.

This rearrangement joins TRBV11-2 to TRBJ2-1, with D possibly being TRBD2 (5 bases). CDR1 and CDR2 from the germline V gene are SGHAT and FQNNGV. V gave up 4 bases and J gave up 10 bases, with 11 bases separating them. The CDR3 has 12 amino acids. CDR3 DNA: TGTGCCAGCAGCTCACTAGGCTCCGAGCAGTTCTTC. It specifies CASSSLGSEQFF.

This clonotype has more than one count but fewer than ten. The CDR3 loop reads CASSMTGMVTDTQYF. The DNA of the CDR3 is TGTGCCAGTAGTATGACAGGGATGGTTACAGATACGCAGTATTTT. V and J are TRBV19 and TRBJ2-3, with 7 bases lining up with TRBD1. With 3 bases clipped from V and 3 bases from J, the junction kept 6 bases outside the gene matches. CDR1 and CDR2 (germline): LNHDA, SQIVND (reference sequence). There are 15 residues in the CDR3.

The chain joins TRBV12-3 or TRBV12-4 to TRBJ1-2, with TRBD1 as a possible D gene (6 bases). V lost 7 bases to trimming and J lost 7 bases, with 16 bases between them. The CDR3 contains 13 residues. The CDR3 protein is CASTDGGARGYTF. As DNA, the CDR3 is TGTGCCAGCACCGACGGGGGGGCGCGTGGCTACACCTTC.

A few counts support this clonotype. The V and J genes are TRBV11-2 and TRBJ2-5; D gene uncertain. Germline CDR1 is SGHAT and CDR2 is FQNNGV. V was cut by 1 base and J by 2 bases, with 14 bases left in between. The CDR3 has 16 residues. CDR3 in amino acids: CASSLAFMAGQETQYF. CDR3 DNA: TGTGCCAGCAGCTTAGCCTTTATGGCAGGACAAGAGACCCAGTACTTC.

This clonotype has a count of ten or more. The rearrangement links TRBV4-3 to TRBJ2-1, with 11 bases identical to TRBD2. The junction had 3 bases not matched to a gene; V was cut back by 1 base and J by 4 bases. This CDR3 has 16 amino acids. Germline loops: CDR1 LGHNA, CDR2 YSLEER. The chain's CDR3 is CASSQGVAGGYNEQFF. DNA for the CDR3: TGCGCCAGCAGCCAAGGGGTAGCGGGGGGGTACAATGAGCAGTTCTTC.

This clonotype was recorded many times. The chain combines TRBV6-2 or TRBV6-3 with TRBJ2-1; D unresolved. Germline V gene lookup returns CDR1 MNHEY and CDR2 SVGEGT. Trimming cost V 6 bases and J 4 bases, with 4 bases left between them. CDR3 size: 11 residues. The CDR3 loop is CASRLYNEQFF. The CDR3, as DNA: TGTGCCAGCAGATTATACAATGAGCAGTTCTTC.